A selection of T cell receptor beta chains follows, all from one sample in a study of cytomegalovirus exposure and HLA in healthy donors. The repertoire was sequenced with immunoSEQ multiplex PCR; TCRdb's copy has only in-frame clones and lacks some. The data hold around 60,000 clones, with roughly 75% observed a single time. Source material: PBMCs. The receptor set was obtained from a middle-aged woman in good health and CMV-seropositive. Both conserved end residues are part of each CDR3. A D gene is named only where the DNA matches it firmly. Expanded clones are given a class, and other clones once, few, many or no size at all.

size: -
V: TRBV30
J: TRBJ2-3
D: TRBD2
length: 15
DNA: TGTGCCTGGAGTGGGGCTAGCGGGGGGGCTGGGACGCAGTATTTT
CDR3: CAWSGASGGAGTQYF

size: few
V: TRBV11-2
J: TRBJ2-7
D: TRBD1
length: 18
DNA: TGTGCCAGCAGCCCGATCGGCCGGGACAGGGAAGGCGTTTACGAGCAGTACTTC
CDR3: CASSPIGRDREGVYEQYF

size: -
V: TRBV18
J: TRBJ1-4
D: -
length: 13
DNA: TGTGCCAGCTCACCGGGGGGAGGTGAAAAACTGTTTTTT
CDR3: CASSPGGGEKLFF

size: once
V: TRBV11-3
J: TRBJ2-1
D: -
length: 16
DNA: TGTGCCAGCAGCTTAGGGGAGGCAGGATCACGAAGCGAGCAGTTCTTC
CDR3: CASSLGEAGSRSEQFF

size: -
V: TRBV6-4
J: TRBJ2-1
D: -
length: 13
DNA: TGTGCCAGCAGTGTCAGGGAAGGCAATGAGCAGTTCTTC
CDR3: CASSVREGNEQFF

size: -
V: TRBV14
J: TRBJ2-1
D: TRBD1
length: 16
DNA: TGTGCCAGCAGCCTCCCTGGGGGCGGCAGGGGGAATGAGCAGTTCTTC
CDR3: CASSLPGGGRGNEQFF

size: -
V: TRBV15
J: TRBJ2-7
D: TRBD1
length: 16
DNA: TGTGCCACGGGAAGGGACAGGGGGGGCCCCGGAGGAGAGCAGTACTTC
CDR3: CATGRDRGGPGGEQYF

size: -
V: TRBV6-6
J: TRBJ2-1
D: -
length: 13
DNA: TGTGCCAGCAGTTACCGCGGCTTCAATGAGCAGTTCTTC
CDR3: CASSYRGFNEQFF

size: few
V: TRBV27
J: TRBJ1-2
D: -
length: 15
DNA: TGTGCTCCGGGGTCAGGCACCCTGCTTAGGTATGGCTACACCTTC
CDR3: CAPGSGTLLRYGYTF

size: few
V: TRBV27
J: TRBJ2-2
D: TRBD1
length: 15
DNA: TGTGCCAGCAGCCGACAGGGTTGGGGCACCGGGGAGCTGTTTTTT
CDR3: CASSRQGWGTGELFF

size: -
V: TRBV6-4
J: TRBJ1-6
D: -
length: 13
DNA: TGTGCCAGCAGTGCCGAGATTAATTCACCCCTCCACTTT
CDR3: CASSAEINSPLHF

size: -
V: TRBV7-2
J: TRBJ1-3
D: -
length: 16
DNA: TGTGCCAGCAGAGACCCGACTCCGGGGGTAGGAAACACCATATATTTT
CDR3: CASRDPTPGVGNTIYF

size: -
V: TRBV7-6
J: TRBJ2-7
D: TRBD2
length: 14
DNA: TGTGCCAGCGGGGGTGCGGGGGGGTCCTACGAGCAGTACTTC
CDR3: CASGGAGGSYEQYF

size: -
V: TRBV18
J: TRBJ1-2
D: -
length: 15
DNA: TGTGCCAGCTCACCACCGCAGGGGCCGGGCTATGGCTACACCTTC
CDR3: CASSPPQGPGYGYTF